This TCR beta chain is drawn from a study of T cells in Graves' hyperthyroidism and ophthalmopathy. This clonotype was counted at least ten times. Participants, patients aged 18 to 65, had newly diagnosed hyperthyroidism with a duration under 2 months. Thyroid ultrasound, orbital computed tomography, clinical symptoms, and serum thyroxine and TRAb underpinned diagnoses. PBMCs stemmed from around 10 ml fresh peripheral blood. The CDR3 is 15 residues long. Germline V gives CDR1 SQVTM, CDR2 ANQGSEA. V was clipped by 6 bases and J by 4 bases; unmatched bases: 10. From RNA transcripts, TCR beta CDR3 regions were amplified. First-round RT-PCR with HTBI primers amplified the TCR CDR3 region. One entry per CDR3 protein, called by TCRdb with MiXCR from the multiplex PCR reads. The sample shows 300,000 to 450,000 distinct CDR3 sequences, 14% of them seen only once.

The clonotype originates from a woman aged 60-75 years with Graves' hyperthyroidism. The sample comprised blood. The chain links TRBV29-1 to TRBJ2-7, with 12 bases that match TRBD2. CDR3 nucleotides: TGCAGCGTGGAGATGACTAGCGGGAGTGGGTACGAGCAGTACTTC. Translated: CSVEMTSGSGYEQYF.